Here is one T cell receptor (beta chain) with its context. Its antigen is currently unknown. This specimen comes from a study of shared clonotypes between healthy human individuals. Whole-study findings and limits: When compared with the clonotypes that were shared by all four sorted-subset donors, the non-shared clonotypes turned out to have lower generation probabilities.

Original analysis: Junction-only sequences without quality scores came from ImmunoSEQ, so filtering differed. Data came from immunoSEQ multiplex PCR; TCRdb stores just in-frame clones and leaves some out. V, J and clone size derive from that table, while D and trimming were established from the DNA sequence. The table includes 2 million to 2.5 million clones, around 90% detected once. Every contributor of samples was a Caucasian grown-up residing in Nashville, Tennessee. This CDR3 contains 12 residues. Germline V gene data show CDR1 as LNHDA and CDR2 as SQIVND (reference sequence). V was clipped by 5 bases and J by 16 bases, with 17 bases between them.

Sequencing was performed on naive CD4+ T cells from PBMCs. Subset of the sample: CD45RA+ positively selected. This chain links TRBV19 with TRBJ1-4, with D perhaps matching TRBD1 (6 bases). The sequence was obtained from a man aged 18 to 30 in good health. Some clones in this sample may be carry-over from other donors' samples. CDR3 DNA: TGTGCCAGTAGTTCATCCCGGGACAAGCGGTTTTTT. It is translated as CASSSSRDKRFF.